This T cell receptor beta chain emerged from a study of T-cell memory formation after mild COVID-19. With respect to this clonotype: The target antigen is unknown.

Trimming cost V 4 bases and J 2 bases; bases outside gene matches: 6. Germline CDR1 SGHRS, CDR2 YFSETQ. The CDR3 spans 15 residues. Findings and limits, study-wide: Clones contracting over day 15 to 85 were CD4/CD8 balanced, with later expanders leaning CD4+.

TCRdb used MiXCR to reprocess the 5' RACE reads, holding one entry per CDR3 protein. Of 180,000 or so distinct CDR3 sequences in the sample, roughly 17% were seen once. V gene TRBV5-1 combines with J gene TRBJ2-7; 10 positions agree with TRBD2. This TCR was recovered from an adult woman who had mild COVID-19 (a few samples of this study predate the infection). Cell type and time point are not known. The material sequenced was PBMCs or a T cell subset sorted from them (not recorded which). CDR3 coding DNA: TGCGCCAGCAGCGACGGACTAGCGGTGACCTACGAGCAGTACTTC. Translation gives CASSDGLAVTYEQYF.